This T cell receptor (beta chain) was documented in a study of patients and donors after allogeneic stem cell transplantation (TCRdb year 2020). With regard to this clonotype: Its antigen specificity is not known. Within one base of it there is no much larger clone, and no base qualities were kept.

The protocol used for the library was RT-PCR. Sequencing relied on a NextSeq 550. TCRdb ran its own pipeline on the public reads, namely fastp trimming at Q25 and MiXCR clone calling, and kept in-frame beta chains. Rows are unified per CDR3 protein, each entry keeping the most common DNA and genes. In all, the sample holds some 31,000 distinct CDR3 sequences, and about two fifths of those were seen once. The ten largest clones capture 76% of the sample. The source material was blood, either unsorted or a sorted T cell fraction (not recorded which). This clonotype originated in a human donor who was either an allogeneic HSCT recipient or a stem cell or donor lymphocyte infusion donor (not recorded which). It is not recorded whose cells these are; they may come from a transplant donor.

The CDR3 region reads CASSLFGTGNTEAFF. The DNA sequence is as follows: TGTGCCAGCAGCTTATTTGGGACAGGTAACACTGAAGCTTTCTTT. Rearrangement joined TRBV7-3 to TRBJ1-1; TRBD1 aligns with 8 central bases. CDR1 and CDR2 are read off the germline V gene as SGHTA and FQGTGA. Its CDR3 holds 15 amino acids, cysteine through phenylalanine. Left in the record is the CDR3 DNA by itself, 45 bases read in frame from the first base. V lost 2 bases and J lost 2 bases, and the count of bases not matched to a germline gene is 4. Here the CDR3 is joined to the reference TRBV7-3 and TRBJ1-1 genes, and the full variable domain is: GAGVSQTPSNKVTEKGKYVELRCDPISGHTALYWYRQSLGQGPEFLIYFQGTGAADDSGLPNDRFFAVRPEGSVSTLKIQRTERGDSAVYLCASSLFGTGNTEAFFGQGTRLTVV.